The 3 T cell receptor beta chains given below trace back to one sample, sequenced in a study of OX40 agonist ivuxolimab in advanced cancers. Clones were read by immunoSEQ multiplex PCR, and TCRdb kept only the in-frame ones, dropping some. The sample records tens of thousands of clones, approximately 85% being singletons. This sample comprised CD4+ or CD8+ T cells sorted from blood, obtained in a trial of the OX40 agonist ivuxolimab. The receptors come from an adult with an advanced solid tumor such as melanoma, head and neck, liver or kidney cancer.

Points on this clone: One end of the junction fails to match germline, which may point to a read error. The chain uses TRBV7-2 and TRBJ2-2; a weak D match, TRBD2 (5 bases). This CDR3 has 14 residues. Germline values: CDR1 SGHTA, CDR2 FQGNSA. CDR3 amino acids: CASSLAGRYGELFF. As DNA, the CDR3 is TGTGCCAGCAGCCTAGCCGGTCGCTACGGGGAGCTGTTTTTT.

The chain has TRBV7-2 and TRBJ2-1; 14 bases agree with TRBD2. V was pared by 5 bases and J by 9 bases, with 6 bases of the junction left unmatched. The CDR3 has 15 amino acids. Germline V lookup: CDR1 SGHTA, CDR2 FQGNSA. CDR3 in amino acids: CASSKGLAGVGEQFF. CDR3 in DNA: TGTGCCAGCAGCAAGGGACTAGCGGGAGTTGGTGAGCAGTTCTTC.

V and J are TRBV9 and TRBJ1-5; no firm D call. The V gene lost 0 bases and the J gene lost 3 bases, with 7 bases spanning the gap. Germline-derived CDR1 and CDR2 are SGDLS and YYNGEE. This CDR3 comprises 14 residues. In nucleotides, the CDR3 is TGTGCCAGCAGCGTAGGCCAGTTCAATCAGCCCCAGCATTTT. This codes for CASSVGQFNQPQHF.